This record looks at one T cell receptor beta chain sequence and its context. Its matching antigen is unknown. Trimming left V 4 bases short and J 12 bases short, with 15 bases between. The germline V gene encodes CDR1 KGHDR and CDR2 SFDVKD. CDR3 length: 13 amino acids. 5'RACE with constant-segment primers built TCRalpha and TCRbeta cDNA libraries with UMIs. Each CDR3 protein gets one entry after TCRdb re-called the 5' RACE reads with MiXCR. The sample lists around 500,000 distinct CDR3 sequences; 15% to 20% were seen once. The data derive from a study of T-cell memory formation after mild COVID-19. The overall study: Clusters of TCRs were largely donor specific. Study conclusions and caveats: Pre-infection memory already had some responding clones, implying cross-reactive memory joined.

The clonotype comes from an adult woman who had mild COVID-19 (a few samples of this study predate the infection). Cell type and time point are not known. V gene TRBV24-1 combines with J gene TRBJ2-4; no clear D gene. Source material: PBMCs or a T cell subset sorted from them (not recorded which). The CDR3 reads CATSEAGPSSQYF. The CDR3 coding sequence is TGTGCCACCAGTGAAGCAGGCCCCAGCAGTCAGTACTTC.